What follows are 26 T cell receptor beta chains derived from one specimen sequenced in a study of Graves' ophthalmopathy and Graves' hyperthyroidism. Investigators amplified TCR beta CDR3 regions from RNA transcripts. The workflow started with a first-round RT-PCR run with HTBI primers and then moved on to a second-round multiplex PCR. One entry per CDR3 protein, called by TCRdb with MiXCR from the multiplex PCR reads. The profile shows 600,000 to 950,000 distinct CDR3 sequences, roughly two fifths of them singletons. The sample comprised peripheral blood. The source of these receptors is an adult man with Graves' ophthalmopathy.

The chain links TRBV7-9 to TRBJ1-2, with a weak D call TRBD1 (5 bases). Trimming removed 8 bases at V and 0 bases at J, with 13 bases between. The germline V gene has CDR1 SEHNR and CDR2 FQNEAQ (reference sequence). This CDR3 spans 14 amino acids. For the CDR3, the DNA is TGTGCCAGCTGGGGGGGGAAGGCTAACTATGGCTACACCTTC. Residues: CASWGGKANYGYTF.

This clonotype came up a few times. The rearrangement links TRBV20-1 to TRBJ1-5; possibly TRBD1 for D (5 bases). CDR1 and CDR2 from the germline V gene are DFQATT and SNEGSKA (reference sequence). CDR3 size: 14 residues. The ends were cut back, 0 bases at V and 7 bases at J, with 13 bases in the middle. The CDR3 region is CSARDQGLYQPQHF. CDR3 nucleotides: TGCAGTGCTAGAGATCAGGGACTATACCAGCCCCAGCATTTT.

The CDR3 DNA is TGCAGTGCTAGAGCCAAACTAGCGGGAGCTGCAGAGACCCAGTACTTC. It encodes CSARAKLAGAAETQYF. The chain links TRBV20-1 to TRBJ2-5; TRBD2 matches at 11 bases. CDR1 DFQATT and CDR2 SNEGSKA come from the germline V gene (reference sequence). The trim removed 1 base at V and 4 bases at J, leaving 8 bases unmatched. The CDR3 sequence is 16 residues long.

The chain uses TRBV7-9 and TRBJ2-5; TRBD1 agrees at 7 bases. CDR3 length equals 14 residues. With 5 bases clipped from V and 7 bases from J, the junction kept 10 bases outside the gene matches. CDR1 is SEHNR, CDR2 FQNEAQ, per germline (reference sequence). CDR3 sequence (DNA): TGTGCCAGCAGCGCACGAACAGGGGATTGGACCCAGTACTTC. Encoded protein: CASSARTGDWTQYF.

This clonotype was seen more than once but under ten times. The chain couples TRBV7-2 to TRBJ2-5; D possibly corresponds to TRBD2 (6 bases). This CDR3 comprises 15 residues. CDR1 is SGHTA, CDR2 FQGNSA, per germline. The V and J ends lost 5 bases and 2 bases respectively, with 15 bases between them. The CDR3 nucleotides are TGTGCCAGCAGCCCCCAGGAGCGGGCACAAGAGACCCAGTACTTC. Amino acids: CASSPQERAQETQYF.

This clonotype was found many times. The V and J genes are TRBV7-8 and TRBJ1-5, with 8 bases fitting TRBD1. The CDR3 is made up of 15 amino acids. Trimming at V came to 4 bases and at J to 4 bases, leaving 6 bases not matched to a gene. The V gene's germline CDR1 is SGHVS and CDR2 FQNEAQ. This CDR3 reads CASSSATGGNQPQHF. The CDR3, as DNA: TGTGCCAGCAGCTCCGCTACAGGGGGAAATCAGCCCCAGCATTTT.

The chain combines TRBV5-1 with TRBJ2-5, with D tentatively TRBD1 or TRBD2 (5 bases each). The CDR3 length is 13 residues. Per the germline V gene, CDR1 is SGHRS and CDR2 is YFSETQ. Trimming cost V 0 bases and J 6 bases, with 9 bases left between them. As DNA, the CDR3 is TGCGCCAGCAGCTTGGATGAGGGGAAGACCCAGTACTTC. Amino acid sequence: CASSLDEGKTQYF.

Ten or more counts support this clonotype. The rearrangement links TRBV24-1 to TRBJ1-2, with D possibly being TRBD1 (6 bases). CDR3 size: 12 residues. CDR1 and CDR2 from the germline V gene are KGHDR and SFDVKD. Trimming shortened V by 1 base and J by 7 bases, and 6 bases separated the two germline ends. CDR3 residues: CATSDFRGGYTF. The CDR3 DNA reads as TGTGCCACCAGTGATTTCAGGGGTGGCTACACCTTC.

This clonotype was counted at least ten times. One junction end does not reproduce the germline sequence, and a read error may be involved. The chain is built from TRBV10-3 and TRBJ1-2, with TRBD1 identical over 7 bases. The germline CDR1 and CDR2 sequences are ENHRY and SYGVKD. The CDR3 loop spans 14 amino acids. CDR3: CASSYPQGSWGYTF. The CDR3 DNA reads TGTGCCAGCAGTTACCCACAGGGGAGTTGGGGCTACACCTTC.

V is TRBV5-4 and J is TRBJ2-7; D is unclear. The germline CDR1 and CDR2 sequences are SGHNT and YYREEE (reference sequence). V was clipped by 0 bases and J by 6 bases, with 10 bases between them. There are 13 residues in the CDR3. The CDR3: CASSLELYGEQYF. Written as DNA, the CDR3 is TGTGCCAGCAGCTTGGAACTGTACGGCGAGCAGTACTTC.

There are a few counts of this clonotype. The chain employs TRBV5-4 and TRBJ1-6, with a possible D match to TRBD1 (6 bases). Germline CDR1 reads SGHNT; CDR2 reads YYREEE (reference sequence). The V and J ends lost 5 bases and 7 bases respectively, with 22 bases between them. This CDR3 has 17 amino acids. Here the CDR3 DNA reads TGTGCCAGCAGGAACCAACAGGGCATCGCAAAAAATTCACCCCTCCACTTT. The encoded protein is CASRNQQGIAKNSPLHF.

A word on this clonotype: Sequence at one end of the junction differs from germline and may be a read error. J is TRBJ2-2 and V is TRBV10-1, with D possibly being TRBD2 (5 bases). Per germline, CDR1 WNHNN and CDR2 SYGVQD (reference sequence). The CDR3 contains 13 residues. The CDR3, as DNA: TGCGCCAGCAGTGAAACGAACACCGGGGAGCTGCTTTTT. Amino acid sequence: CASSETNTGELLF.

The chain couples TRBV29-1 to TRBJ2-7, with TRBD1 matching over 8 bases. J was trimmed by 4 bases and V by 0 bases; bases with no gene match: 14. Germline V CDR1 and CDR2: SQVTM, ANQGSEA. The CDR3 has 17 amino acids. In DNA, the CDR3 is TGCAGCGTTGAAGATTGGGGGCCGGGACAGGTGCATTACGAGCAGTACTTC. Residues: CSVEDWGPGQVHYEQYF.

This clonotype was picked up a small number of times. The rearrangement uses TRBV19 and TRBJ2-6; D may match TRBD1 or TRBD2 (5 bases each). Germline assignment: CDR1 LNHDA and CDR2 SQIVND (reference sequence). V was trimmed by 4 bases and J by 3 bases, leaving 16 bases between them. The CDR3 runs to 17 residues. As DNA, the CDR3 is TGTGCCAGTAGTACCACCCGAGGGGTTGATGGGGCCAACGTCCTGACTTTC. Translating it yields CASSTTRGVDGANVLTF. Filled out from reference TRBV19 and TRBJ2-6, the complete variable domain reads DGGITQSPKYLFRKEGQNVTLSCEQNLNHDAMYWYRQDPGQGLRLIYYSQIVNDFQKGDIAEGYSVSREKKESFPLTVTSAQKNPTAFYLCASSTTRGVDGANVLTFGAGSRLTVL.

This clonotype was observed at least ten times. The rearrangement uses TRBV10-3 and TRBJ1-6, with D maybe TRBD1 (5 bases). Trimming stripped 3 bases from V and 6 bases from J, with 9 bases between. This CDR3 spans 14 amino acids. Germline V gene sequence: CDR1 ENHRY, CDR2 SYGVKD. The CDR3: CAISDRAGNSPLHF. For the CDR3, the DNA is TGTGCCATCAGTGACAGGGCAGGTAATTCACCCCTCCACTTT.

The chain is built from TRBV20-1 and TRBJ2-7, with 8 bases identical to TRBD1. The CDR3 totals 13 residues. The V gene end was trimmed by 0 bases and the J gene end by 5 bases; junction bases not matched to a gene: 3. Germline V CDR1 and CDR2: DFQATT, SNEGSKA (reference sequence). CDR3 residues: CSARDYRGNEQYF. CDR3 nucleotide sequence: TGCAGTGCTAGAGATTACAGGGGGAACGAGCAGTACTTC.

The V call is TRBV12-3 or TRBV12-4, the J call TRBJ1-4, with D hard to call. The CDR3 has 13 amino acids. The V end was cut by 8 bases, the J end by 8 bases, with 15 bases between. The CDR3, as DNA: TGTGCCAGCTCACCTATGACTTGGGAAAAACTGTTTTTT. Its translation is CASSPMTWEKLFF.

As regards this clonotype: The junction differs from germline at one of its ends, possibly a read error. V is TRBV25-1 and J is TRBJ1-1, with 8 bases matching TRBD1. This CDR3 has 14 residues. CDR1 MGHDK and CDR2 SYGVNS come from the germline V gene. The CDR3 here is CASSDSAGDRIMAF. Here the CDR3 DNA reads TGTGCCAGCAGTGATAGTGCCGGGGACAGGATAATGGCGTTT.

The V call is TRBV6-1, the J call TRBJ2-2; the D is unclear. CDR3 size: 14 residues. The V and J ends lost 1 base and 4 bases respectively, with 7 bases between them. Germline CDR1 and CDR2: MNHNS and SASEGT. The CDR3 loop reads CASSEEWSTGELFF. The DNA of the CDR3 is TGTGCCAGCAGTGAAGAATGGAGCACCGGGGAGCTGTTTTTT.

This clonotype was observed many times. This chain joins TRBV10-3 and TRBJ2-7; TRBD1 or TRBD2 may be the D gene (5 bases each). V was pared by 6 bases and J by 1 base, with 10 bases between. Per the germline V gene, CDR1 is ENHRY and CDR2 is SYGVKD. The CDR3 is 13 residues long. The CDR3 DNA reads TGTGCCATCAGCGGGGACGTTTCCTACGAGCAGTACTTC. Amino acids: CAISGDVSYEQYF.

The rearrangement joins TRBV29-1 to TRBJ1-2; D remains unclear. Germline values: CDR1 SQVTM, CDR2 ANQGSEA. Trimming cost V 3 bases and J 2 bases, with 13 bases left between them. The CDR3 covers 14 residues. The CDR3 is CSVEEREMNYGYTF. The DNA of the CDR3 is TGCAGCGTTGAGGAGCGGGAGATGAACTATGGCTACACCTTC.

Turning to this clonotype: This may arise from a read error, as a much more abundant clone is one base away. The V gene is TRBV11-2, the J gene TRBJ1-1, with TRBD1 as a possible D gene (5 bases). This CDR3 spans 14 amino acids. Germline values: CDR1 SGHAT, CDR2 FQNNGV. CDR3 region: CTSSLDSLNTEAFF. The CDR3 nucleotides are TGTACCAGCAGCTTAGACAGCTTGAACACTGAAGCTTTCTTT.

A word on this clonotype: One end of the junction varies from germline; a read error may be responsible. The chain carries TRBV5-4 and TRBJ2-5; TRBD2 agrees at 7 bases. This CDR3 region has 17 residues. Germline V gene data show CDR1 as SGHNT and CDR2 as YYREEE (reference sequence). CDR3 amino acids: CASSQATGGTLQETQYF. Here the CDR3 DNA reads TGCGCCAGCAGCCAAGCAACGGGAGGCACTCTTCAAGAGACCCAGTACTTC.

Only a few counts were recorded for this clonotype. The V gene is TRBV7-9, the J gene TRBJ2-2; 7 bases line up with TRBD1. V lost 5 bases to trimming and J lost 8 bases; unmatched junction nucleotides: 11. CDR3 length equals 15 residues. Per germline, CDR1 SEHNR and CDR2 FQNEAQ (reference sequence). The CDR3 DNA reads as TGTGCCAGCAGCGGACGGACAGGCCTCGGTGGGGAGCTGTTTTTT. It encodes CASSGRTGLGGELFF.

This rearrangement joins TRBV29-1 to TRBJ1-3; D unresolved. Trimming left V 4 bases short and J 7 bases short, with 11 bases between. This CDR3 is 12 amino acids long. Germline V CDR1 and CDR2: SQVTM, ANQGSEA. In nucleotides, the CDR3 is TGCAGCGTTGGTCAGATCATGAACACCATATATTTT. Its protein product is CSVGQIMNTIYF.

The chain uses TRBV7-9 and TRBJ1-1; D is unclear. Trimming left V 3 bases short and J 6 bases short, with 14 bases between. The CDR3 runs to 14 residues. Germline CDR1 and CDR2: SEHNR and FQNEAQ (reference sequence). The chain's CDR3 is CASSFGRQPPEAFF. The CDR3 bases are TGTGCCAGCAGCTTTGGGCGGCAACCGCCTGAAGCTTTCTTT.